This T cell receptor beta chain appears in the sequencing data of a study of post-analysis software for immune sequencing data. Every TCR beta cDNA library bore unique molecular identifiers. TCRdb re-called the PCR reads with MiXCR, one entry per CDR3 protein. The profile shows about 160,000 distinct CDR3 sequences, under 40% of them singletons. V was shortened by 3 bases and J by 2 bases, with 12 bases between the two germline ends. In germline, CDR1 is SGHRS, CDR2 YFSETQ. The CDR3 totals 14 residues. A few counts support this clonotype. The material sequenced was blood, taken after autologous hematopoietic stem cell transplantation. This clonotype was obtained from a girl aged 10-17 years with multiple sclerosis. This chain connects TRBV5-1 to TRBJ2-7, with a tentative D call TRBD1 (6 bases). In nucleotides, the CDR3 is TGCGCCAGCAGCTGGGGGCAGACAACCTACGAGCAGTACTTC. Translated, it gives CASSWGQTTYEQYF.